Listed here are 22 T cell receptor beta chains from one sample, sequenced in a study of shared clonotypes between healthy human individuals. Naive CD8 cells were CD45RO-negative, positively selected for CCR7, excluding terminally differentiated effector memory CD45RA+ cells. TCRdb's table, derived via immunoSEQ multiplex PCR, lists solely in-frame clones and lacks some. Altogether 2 million to 2.5 million clones are present, just over 90% being singletons, with the ten largest covering around 1.7%. The sample was naive CD8+ T cells from PBMCs. The receptors derive from a man between 18 and 35 years old in good health. Some clones in this sample may be carry-over from other donors' samples.

In regard to this clone: This sample also contains other DNA sequences that code for the same CDR3. This sequence joins TRBV29-1 and TRBJ2-7, with a possible D match to TRBD1 (6 bases). The CDR3 is 11 amino acids. Germline V gene data show CDR1 as SQVTM and CDR2 as ANQGSEA. V was clipped by 7 bases and J by 3 bases, with 10 bases between them. The CDR3 here is CSATGFYEQYF. In DNA form, the CDR3 reads TGCAGCGCCACAGGGTTCTACGAGCAGTACTTC.

Concerning this clone: This same CDR3 is encoded by further DNA sequences in the sample. The chain recombines TRBV27 with TRBJ1-5; D call uncertain. The CDR3 extends over 14 amino acids. The germline V gene has CDR1 MNHEY and CDR2 SMNVEV (reference sequence). Trimming left V 3 bases short and J 6 bases short, with 12 bases between. CDR3 sequence: CASSFRERGQPQHF. As DNA, the CDR3 is TGTGCCAGCAGTTTCCGTGAGAGAGGTCAGCCCCAGCATTTT.

The chain links TRBV19 to TRBJ2-1, with TRBD2 matching over 7 bases. The CDR3 has 15 residues. Germline V lookup: CDR1 LNHDA, CDR2 SQIVND (reference sequence). Trimming at V came to 2 bases and at J to 9 bases, leaving 10 bases not matched to a gene. CDR3 sequence: CASSIYWEGGGEQFF. The CDR3 DNA reads as TGTGCCAGTAGTATATACTGGGAGGGTGGAGGTGAGCAGTTCTTC.

V usage is TRBV27 and J usage is TRBJ2-1; TRBD1 matches at 7 bases. The CDR3 contains 15 residues. Trimming took 5 bases from V and 4 from J; bases not matched to a gene: 8. Germline V lookup: CDR1 MNHEY, CDR2 SMNVEV (reference sequence). The CDR3 bases are TGTGCCAGCAGTCAAAACAGGGGTCTTTACAATGAGCAGTTCTTC. Its protein is CASSQNRGLYNEQFF.

The chain uses TRBV9 and TRBJ2-7; TRBD2 matches at 9 bases. Germline CDR1 reads SGDLS; CDR2 reads YYNGEE. CDR3 length: 15 residues. Unmatched junction bases numbered 7, after V lost 3 bases and J lost 3 bases. CDR3 protein: CASSAGSGRIYEQYF. CDR3 nucleotides: TGTGCCAGCAGCGCCGGGAGCGGGAGGATCTACGAGCAGTACTTC.

The CDR3 loop reads CASSLYPPGTLNTEAFF. The CDR3, as DNA: TGTGCCAGCAGTTTATACCCCCCCGGGACCCTGAACACTGAAGCTTTCTTT. This chain links TRBV27 with TRBJ1-1; possible D gene TRBD1, 5 bases. Germline V lookup: CDR1 MNHEY, CDR2 SMNVEV (reference sequence). The V and J ends lost 1 base and 0 bases respectively, with 15 bases between them. The CDR3 contains 17 residues.

This sequence joins TRBV15 and TRBJ2-2; 7 nucleotides agree with TRBD2. Germline-derived CDR1 and CDR2 are LNHNV and YYDKDF (reference sequence). V was clipped by 4 bases and J by 5 bases; unmatched bases: 19. This CDR3 spans 19 amino acids. CDR3 region: CATSNPGSGGRHSTGELFF. As DNA, the CDR3 is TGTGCCACCAGCAACCCCGGTTCGGGCGGGAGACACTCAACCGGGGAGCTGTTTTTT.

The rearrangement links TRBV6-1 to TRBJ2-1, with TRBD2 matching 7 bases. The CDR3 runs 14 residues. J gave up 5 bases and V 6 bases, and 7 bases lay outside the gene matches. Germline assignment: CDR1 MNHNS and CDR2 SASEGT. The CDR3 nucleotides read TGTGCCAGCAGGGGGAGGAGCGGGGACAATGAGCAGTTCTTC. It specifies CASRGRSGDNEQFF.

The rearrangement joins TRBV2 to TRBJ1-2, with 9 bases matching TRBD1. Germline lookup yields CDR1 SNHLY and CDR2 FYNNEI. CDR3 size: 17 residues. Trimming cost V 6 bases and J 8 bases; bases outside gene matches: 19. CDR3 region: CASREIPGQGHGRGYTF. The DNA for the CDR3 is TGTGCCAGCAGGGAAATCCCGGGACAGGGCCATGGAAGGGGCTACACCTTC.

This rearrangement joins TRBV7-9 to TRBJ1-2; maybe TRBD1 (6 bases). Germline V gives CDR1 SEHNR, CDR2 FQNEAQ (reference sequence). Trimming removed 4 bases at V and 8 bases at J, with 17 bases between. This CDR3 is built from 14 residues. The CDR3 DNA reads TGTGCCAGCAGCTCTAAAACAGGGATCGGGGGCTACACCTTC. Translation gives CASSSKTGIGGYTF.

The genes are TRBV7-3 and TRBJ2-5; the D is unclear. CDR1 SGHTA and CDR2 FQGTGA come from the germline V gene. V lost 4 bases and J lost 1, with 10 bases in between. The CDR3 is 14 residues long. CDR3 amino acids: CASSWSGRQETQYF. CDR3 nucleotide sequence: TGTGCCAGCAGCTGGTCCGGCCGCCAAGAGACCCAGTACTTC.

The J gene is TRBJ2-7, the V gene TRBV9; the match to TRBD1 covers 8 bases. CDR3 length: 15 amino acids. The germline V gene has CDR1 SGDLS and CDR2 YYNGEE. With V trimmed by 0 bases and J by 4 bases, 6 bases remained unmatched. CDR3 DNA: TGTGCCAGCAGCGTAGCACAGGGGGTTTTTTACGAGCAGTACTTC. Translating gives CASSVAQGVFYEQYF.

This clone was found once. This chain connects TRBV6-1 to TRBJ1-5, with TRBD1 matching over 7 bases. The CDR3 has 15 amino acids. Germline lookup yields CDR1 MNHNS and CDR2 SASEGT. Germline trimming cut 2 bases from V and 0 bases from J; bases unmatched to any gene: 1. DNA of the CDR3: TGTGCCAGCAGTGAACACAGGGGTAGCAATCAGCCCCAGCATTTT. Translated: CASSEHRGSNQPQHF.

V is TRBV18 and J is TRBJ2-4, with 8 bases identical to TRBD1. Germline CDR1 is KGHSH and CDR2 is LQKENI. The CDR3 consists of 15 residues. The V segment lost 1 base and the J segment 5 bases; nucleotides outside the gene matches: 4. CDR3 residues: CASSPRQGRENIQYF. In nucleotides, the CDR3 is TGTGCCAGCTCACCACGACAGGGGCGGGAAAACATTCAGTACTTC.

This clone appeared a few times. The chain has TRBV27 and TRBJ2-5; 11 nucleotides match TRBD2. The CDR3 totals 19 residues. Germline lookup yields CDR1 MNHEY and CDR2 SMNVEV (reference sequence). With V trimmed by 6 bases and J by 1 base, 16 bases remained unmatched. The CDR3 reads CASRTTGLAAPAGQETQYF. CDR3 in DNA: TGTGCCAGCAGGACAACGGGACTAGCGGCCCCAGCCGGCCAAGAGACCCAGTACTTC.

The chain combines TRBV11-3 with TRBJ2-1; D ambiguous. Germline lookup yields CDR1 SGHNT and CDR2 YENEEA. The CDR3 has 17 residues. Trimming removed 1 base at V and 2 bases at J, with 15 bases between. The CDR3 nucleotides read TGTGCCAGCAGCTTAGGGTCAGGATGGGTTACCTACAATGAGCAGTTCTTC. Translating gives CASSLGSGWVTYNEQFF.

The V call is TRBV10-1, the J call TRBJ2-3; D is perhaps TRBD2 (7 bases). V gave up 3 bases and J gave up 8 bases, with 21 bases separating them. Germline CDR1 is WNHNN and CDR2 is SYGVQD (reference sequence). The CDR3 has 16 amino acids. In nucleotides, the CDR3 is TGCGCCAGCAGTGACTTCCGGGGGGCGACTTGGGCTACGCAGTATTTT. Its protein is CASSDFRGATWATQYF.

This rearrangement joins TRBV9 to TRBJ2-2; TRBD2 agrees at 7 bases. V dropped 3 bases and J dropped 1; count of bases not matched to a gene: 6. Looked up from germline, CDR1 is SGDLS and CDR2 is YYNGEE. CDR3 length: 16 amino acids. The CDR3 loop reads CASSDTGTKNTGELFF. The DNA for the CDR3 is TGTGCCAGCAGCGATACTGGGACTAAGAACACCGGGGAGCTGTTTTTT.

The rearrangement links TRBV7-2 to TRBJ2-7; 7 bases agree with TRBD1. The CDR3 loop spans 13 amino acids. Trimming removed 5 bases from V and 3 bases from J; junction bases left unmatched: 4. CDR1 is SGHTA, CDR2 FQGNSA, per germline. The CDR3 loop is CASSDRQGYEQYF. Written as DNA, the CDR3 is TGTGCCAGCAGCGACAGACAGGGCTACGAGCAGTACTTC.

The J gene is TRBJ2-1, the V gene TRBV7-8, with D tentatively TRBD1 (5 bases). The V gene lost 0 bases and the J gene lost 4 bases, with 7 bases spanning the gap. The CDR3 is 14 residues long. In germline, CDR1 is SGHVS, CDR2 FQNEAQ. CDR3 sequence (DNA): TGTGCCAGCAGCTTAGCTGACAGTTACAATGAGCAGTTCTTC. Translated, it gives CASSLADSYNEQFF.

DNA of the CDR3: TGTGCCAGCAGCCAAAGATTGGCGGGGGGGACTACCTATGGCTACACCTTC. Its protein product is CASSQRLAGGTTYGYTF. This chain links TRBV14 with TRBJ1-2; the D gene is possibly TRBD1 (5 bases). The CDR3 totals 17 residues. V shed 2 bases and J shed 4 bases, with 20 bases lying between them. Per germline, CDR1 SGHDN and CDR2 FVKESK.

The V call is TRBV27, the J call TRBJ2-3; D not resolved. V was cut by 2 bases and J by 4 bases, with 10 bases left in between. Per the germline V gene, CDR1 is MNHEY and CDR2 is SMNVEV (reference sequence). The CDR3 length is 14 residues. The CDR3 here is CASSLVSVPDTQYF. In DNA, the CDR3 is TGTGCCAGCAGTTTAGTGTCGGTTCCAGATACGCAGTATTTT.